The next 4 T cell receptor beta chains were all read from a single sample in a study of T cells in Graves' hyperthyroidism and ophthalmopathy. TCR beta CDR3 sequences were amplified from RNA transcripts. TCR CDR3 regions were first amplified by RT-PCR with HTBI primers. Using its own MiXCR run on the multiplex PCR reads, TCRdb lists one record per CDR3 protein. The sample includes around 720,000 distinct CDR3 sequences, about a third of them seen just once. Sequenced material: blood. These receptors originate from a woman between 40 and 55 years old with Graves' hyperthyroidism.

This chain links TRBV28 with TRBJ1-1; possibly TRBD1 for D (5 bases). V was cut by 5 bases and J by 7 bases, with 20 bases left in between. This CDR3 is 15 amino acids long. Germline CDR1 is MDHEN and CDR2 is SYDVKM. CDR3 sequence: CASSPGSWGVNEAFF. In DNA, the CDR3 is TGTGCCAGCAGTCCCGGGTCGTGGGGGGTAAATGAAGCTTTCTTT.

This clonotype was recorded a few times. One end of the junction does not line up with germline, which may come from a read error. CDR3 protein: CASSYLLEAFF. The CDR3 DNA reads TGTGCCAGCAGTTACCTTCTTGAAGCTTTTTTT. V gene TRBV6-5 combines with J gene TRBJ1-1; D uncertain. Germline V gives CDR1 MNHEY, CDR2 SVGAGI. This CDR3 is 11 amino acids long.

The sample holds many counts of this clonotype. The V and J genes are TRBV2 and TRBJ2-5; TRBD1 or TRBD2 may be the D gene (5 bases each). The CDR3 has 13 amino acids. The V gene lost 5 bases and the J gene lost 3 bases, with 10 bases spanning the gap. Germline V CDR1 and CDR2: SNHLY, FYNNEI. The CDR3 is CASSIGTKETQYF. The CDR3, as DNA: TGTGCCAGCAGTATCGGGACGAAAGAGACCCAGTACTTC. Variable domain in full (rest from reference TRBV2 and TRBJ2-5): EPEVTQTPSHQVTQMGQEVILRCVPISNHLYFYWYRQILGQKVEFLVSFYNNEISEKSEIFDDQFSVERPDGSNFTLKIRSTKLEDSAMYFCASSIGTKETQYFGPGTRLLVL.

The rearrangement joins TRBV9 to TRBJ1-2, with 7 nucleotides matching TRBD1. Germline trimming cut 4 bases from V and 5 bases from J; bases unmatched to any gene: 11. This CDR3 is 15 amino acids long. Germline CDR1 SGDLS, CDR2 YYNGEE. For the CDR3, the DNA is TGTGCCAGCAGCCCCCGACAGGGTGGGCGGTATGGCTACACCTTC. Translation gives CASSPRQGGRYGYTF.